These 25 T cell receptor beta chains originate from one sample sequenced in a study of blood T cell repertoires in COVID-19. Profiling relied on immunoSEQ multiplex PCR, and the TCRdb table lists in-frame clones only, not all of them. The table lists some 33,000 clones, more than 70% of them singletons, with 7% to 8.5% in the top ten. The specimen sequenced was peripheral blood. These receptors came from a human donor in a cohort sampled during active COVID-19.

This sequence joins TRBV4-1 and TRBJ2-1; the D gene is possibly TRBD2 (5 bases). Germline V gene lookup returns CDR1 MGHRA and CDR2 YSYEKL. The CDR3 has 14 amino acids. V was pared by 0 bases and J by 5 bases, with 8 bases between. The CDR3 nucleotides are TGCGCCAGCAGCCAAGATACCGGGGACAATGAGCAGTTCTTC. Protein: CASSQDTGDNEQFF.

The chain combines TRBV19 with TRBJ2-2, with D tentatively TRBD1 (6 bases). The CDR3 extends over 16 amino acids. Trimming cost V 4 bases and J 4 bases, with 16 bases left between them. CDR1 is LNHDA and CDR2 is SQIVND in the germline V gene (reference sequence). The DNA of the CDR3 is TGTGCCAGTAGTAGGGTTGGCAGGGGTGGCACCGGGGAGCTGTTTTTT. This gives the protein CASSRVGRGGTGELFF.

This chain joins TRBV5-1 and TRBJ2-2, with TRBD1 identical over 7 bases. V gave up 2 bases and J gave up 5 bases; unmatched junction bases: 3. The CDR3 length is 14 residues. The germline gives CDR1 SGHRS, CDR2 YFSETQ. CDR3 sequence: CASSFPGGTGELFF. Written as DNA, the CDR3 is TGCGCCAGCAGCTTTCCAGGGGGAACCGGGGAGCTGTTTTTT. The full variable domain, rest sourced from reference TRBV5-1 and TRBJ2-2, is KAGVTQTPRYLIKTRGQQVTLSCSPISGHRSVSWYQQTPGQGLQFLFEYFSETQRNKGNFPGRFSGRQFSNSRSEMNVSTLELGDSALYLCASSFPGGTGELFFGEGSRLTVL.

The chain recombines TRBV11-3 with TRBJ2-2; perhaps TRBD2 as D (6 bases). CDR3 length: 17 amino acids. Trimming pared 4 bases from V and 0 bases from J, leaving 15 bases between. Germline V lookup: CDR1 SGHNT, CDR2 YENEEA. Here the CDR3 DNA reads TGTGCCAGCAGCTCGGAGGGTTGGGAAGCGAACACCGGGGAGCTGTTTTTT. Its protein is CASSSEGWEANTGELFF. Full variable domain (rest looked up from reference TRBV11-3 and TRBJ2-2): EAGVVQSPRYKIIEKKQPVAFWCNPISGHNTLYWYLQNLGQGPELLIRYENEEAVDDSQLPKDRFSAERLKGVDSTLKIQPAELGDSAVYLCASSSEGWEANTGELFFGEGSRLTVL.

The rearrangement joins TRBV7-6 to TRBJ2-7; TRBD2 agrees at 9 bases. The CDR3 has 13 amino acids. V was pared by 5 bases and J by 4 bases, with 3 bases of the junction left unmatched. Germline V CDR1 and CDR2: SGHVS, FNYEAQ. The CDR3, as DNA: TGTGCCAGCAGCGGGACTAGCAGATACGAGCAGTACTTC. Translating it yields CASSGTSRYEQYF. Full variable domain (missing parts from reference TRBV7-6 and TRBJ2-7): GAGVSQSPRYKVTKRGQDVALRCDPISGHVSLYWYRQALGQGPEFLTYFNYEAQQDKSGLPNDRFSAERPEGSISTLTIQRTEQRDSAMYRCASSGTSRYEQYFGPGTRLTVT.

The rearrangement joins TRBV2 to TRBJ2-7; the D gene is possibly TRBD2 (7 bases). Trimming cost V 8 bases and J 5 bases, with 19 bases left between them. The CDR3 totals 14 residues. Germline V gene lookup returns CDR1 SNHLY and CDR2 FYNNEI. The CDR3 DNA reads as TGTGCCAGCGGGATGGTGGGGGGGCGGAACGAGCAGTACTTC. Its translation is CASGMVGGRNEQYF.

CDR3 loop: CASSSPGFGANYGYTF. The CDR3 coding sequence is TGTGCCAGCAGCAGCCCAGGGTTTGGGGCAAACTATGGCTACACCTTC. This sequence joins TRBV11-2 and TRBJ1-2; D might be TRBD1 (5 bases). Trimming left V 5 bases short and J 2 bases short, with 18 bases between. The CDR3 consists of 16 residues. CDR1 and CDR2 (germline): SGHAT, FQNNGV.

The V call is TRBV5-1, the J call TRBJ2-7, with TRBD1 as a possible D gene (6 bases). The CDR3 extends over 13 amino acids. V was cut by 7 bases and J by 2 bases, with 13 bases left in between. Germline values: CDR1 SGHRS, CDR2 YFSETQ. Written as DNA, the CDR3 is TGCGCCAGCGGAAAATCAGGGGCCTACGAGCAGTACTTC. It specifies CASGKSGAYEQYF.

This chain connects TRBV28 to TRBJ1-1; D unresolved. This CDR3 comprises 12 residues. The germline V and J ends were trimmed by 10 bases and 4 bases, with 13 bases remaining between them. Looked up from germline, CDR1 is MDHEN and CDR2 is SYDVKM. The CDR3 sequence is CATLGGGTEAFF. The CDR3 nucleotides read TGTGCCACCTTGGGAGGCGGCACTGAAGCTTTCTTT.

The CDR3 nucleotides are TGTGCCAGCAGTGAAATCGGGGTCGACACAGATACGCAGTATTTT. This translates into CASSEIGVDTDTQYF. The chain couples TRBV9 to TRBJ2-3, with TRBD2 as a possible D gene (5 bases). The CDR3 is 15 residues long. V gave up 5 bases and J gave up 2 bases, with 15 bases separating them. CDR1 is SGDLS and CDR2 is YYNGEE in the germline V gene.

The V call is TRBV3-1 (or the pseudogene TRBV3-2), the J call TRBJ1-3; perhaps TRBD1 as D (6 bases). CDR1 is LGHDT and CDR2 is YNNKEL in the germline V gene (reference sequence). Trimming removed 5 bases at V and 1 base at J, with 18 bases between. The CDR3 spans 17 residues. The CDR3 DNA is TGTGCCAGCAGCTCCCGCCTTGGGGGGGCGTCTGGAAACACCATATATTTT. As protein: CASSSRLGGASGNTIYF.

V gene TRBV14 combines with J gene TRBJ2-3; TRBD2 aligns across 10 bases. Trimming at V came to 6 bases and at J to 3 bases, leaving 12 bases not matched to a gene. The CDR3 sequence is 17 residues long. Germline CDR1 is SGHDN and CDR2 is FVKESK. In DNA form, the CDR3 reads TGTGCCAGCAGTTCAAGGATTAGCGGGGGGAGGACAGATACGCAGTATTTT. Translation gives CASSSRISGGRTDTQYF.

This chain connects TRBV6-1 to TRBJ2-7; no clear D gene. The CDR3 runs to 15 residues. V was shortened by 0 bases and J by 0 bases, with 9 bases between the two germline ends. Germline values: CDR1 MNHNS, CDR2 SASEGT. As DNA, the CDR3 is TGTGCCAGCAGTGAAGCGGCGTACAGCTCCTACGAGCAGTACTTC. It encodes CASSEAAYSSYEQYF.

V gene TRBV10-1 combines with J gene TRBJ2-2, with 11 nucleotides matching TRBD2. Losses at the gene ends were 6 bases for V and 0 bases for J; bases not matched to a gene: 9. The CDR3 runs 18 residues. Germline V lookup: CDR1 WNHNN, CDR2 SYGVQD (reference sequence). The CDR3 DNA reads TGCGCCAGCAGCTCCGGGACTAGCGGAGTAACGAACACCGGGGAGCTGTTTTTT. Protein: CASSSGTSGVTNTGELFF.

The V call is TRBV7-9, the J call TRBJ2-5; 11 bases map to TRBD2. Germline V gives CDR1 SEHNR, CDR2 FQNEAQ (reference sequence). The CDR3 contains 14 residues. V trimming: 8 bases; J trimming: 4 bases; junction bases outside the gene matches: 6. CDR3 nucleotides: TGTGCCAGCCTCCTAGCGGGGGGCGGAGAGACCCAGTACTTC. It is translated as CASLLAGGGETQYF.

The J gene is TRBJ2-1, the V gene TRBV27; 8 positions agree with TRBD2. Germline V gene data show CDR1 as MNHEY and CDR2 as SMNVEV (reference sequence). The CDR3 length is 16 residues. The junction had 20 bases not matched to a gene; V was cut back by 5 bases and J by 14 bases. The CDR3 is CASSPVTGLRQAGEFF. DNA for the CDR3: TGTGCCAGCAGTCCAGTGACAGGCTTACGGCAAGCGGGAGAGTTCTTC.

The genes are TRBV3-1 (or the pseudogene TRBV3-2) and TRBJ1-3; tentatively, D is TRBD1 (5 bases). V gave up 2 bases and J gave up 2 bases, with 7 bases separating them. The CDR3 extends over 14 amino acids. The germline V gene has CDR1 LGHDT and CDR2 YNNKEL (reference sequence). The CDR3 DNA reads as TGTGCCAGCAGCCAATCGGGGGCTGGAAACACCATATATTTT. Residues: CASSQSGAGNTIYF.

This CDR3 reads CASSPGGVRNQPQHF. The CDR3 DNA is TGTGCCAGCAGCCCGGGAGGGGTGCGCAATCAGCCCCAGCATTTT. This rearrangement joins TRBV7-3 to TRBJ1-5, with D tentatively TRBD1 (5 bases). The CDR3 sequence is 15 residues long. Per germline, CDR1 SGHTA and CDR2 FQGTGA. Between the trimmed V and J ends, which lost 5 bases and 2 bases, there was a span of 13 bases.

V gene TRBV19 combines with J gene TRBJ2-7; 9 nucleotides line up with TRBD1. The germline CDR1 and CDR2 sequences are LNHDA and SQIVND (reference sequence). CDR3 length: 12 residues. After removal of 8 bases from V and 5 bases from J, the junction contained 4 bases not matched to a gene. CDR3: CASGDRGNEQYF. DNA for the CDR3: TGTGCCAGTGGTGACAGGGGGAACGAGCAGTACTTC.

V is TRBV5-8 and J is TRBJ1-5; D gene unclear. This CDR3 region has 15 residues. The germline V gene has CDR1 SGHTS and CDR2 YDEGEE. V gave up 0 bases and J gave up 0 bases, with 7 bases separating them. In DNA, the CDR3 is TGTGCCAGCAGCTTGGTGTATTATAGCAATCAGCCCCAGCATTTT. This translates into CASSLVYYSNQPQHF.

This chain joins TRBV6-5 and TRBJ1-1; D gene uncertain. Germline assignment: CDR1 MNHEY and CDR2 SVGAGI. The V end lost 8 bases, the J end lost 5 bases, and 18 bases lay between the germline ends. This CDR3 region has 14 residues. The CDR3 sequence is CASRRGPLGTEAFF. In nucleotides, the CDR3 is TGTGCCAGCCGGCGCGGGCCATTGGGGACTGAAGCTTTCTTT.

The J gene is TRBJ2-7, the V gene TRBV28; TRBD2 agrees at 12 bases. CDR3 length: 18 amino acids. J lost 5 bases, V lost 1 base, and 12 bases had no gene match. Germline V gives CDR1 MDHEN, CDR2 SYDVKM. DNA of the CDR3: TGTGCCAGCAGTTTATTCCTAGCGGGAGGGCCGGTTCCGCACGAGCAGTACTTC. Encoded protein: CASSLFLAGGPVPHEQYF.

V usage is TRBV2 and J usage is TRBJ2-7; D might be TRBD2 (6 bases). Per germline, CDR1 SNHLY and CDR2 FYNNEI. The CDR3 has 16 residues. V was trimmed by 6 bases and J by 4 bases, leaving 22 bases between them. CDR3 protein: CASSKTDGSQGYEQYF. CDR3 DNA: TGTGCCAGCAGCAAAACGGACGGGAGCCAAGGTTACGAGCAGTACTTC.

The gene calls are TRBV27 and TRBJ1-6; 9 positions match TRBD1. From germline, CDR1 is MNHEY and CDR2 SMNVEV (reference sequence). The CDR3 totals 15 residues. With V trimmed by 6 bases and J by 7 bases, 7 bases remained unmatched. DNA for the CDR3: TGTGCCAGCAGCCTTTCACAGGGGGCGAATTCACCCCTCCACTTT. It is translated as CASSLSQGANSPLHF.

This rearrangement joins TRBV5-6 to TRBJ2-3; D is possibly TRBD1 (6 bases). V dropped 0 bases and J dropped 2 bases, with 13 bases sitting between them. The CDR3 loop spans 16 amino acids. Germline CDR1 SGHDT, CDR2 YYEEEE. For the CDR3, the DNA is TGTGCCAGCAGCTTGGCTTCGGACAGTTTCACAGATACGCAGTATTTT. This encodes CASSLASDSFTDTQYF.